The 20 T cell receptor beta chains below were found in one sample sequenced in a study of monozygotic twins with inflammatory bowel disease. Reanalyzing the 5' RACE reads, TCRdb keeps one entry per CDR3 protein, without DNA. The repertoire table contains hundreds of thousands of distinct CDR3 sequences. Sample: blood. Source of these receptors: a human donor with ulcerative colitis or Crohn's disease, or a healthy co-twin of an affected twin (not recorded which).

The chain joins TRBV4-1 to TRBJ1-5. This CDR3 contains 15 residues. Per the germline V gene, CDR1 is MGHRA and CDR2 is YSYEKL. CDR3 loop: CASSQDRSLNGPQHF.

The CDR3 reads CSAKWVPGSYEQYF. This chain connects TRBV20-1 to TRBJ2-7; as DNA is missing, the TRBD1 call by TCRdb cannot be tested. The length of the CDR3 is 14 residues. The germline gives CDR1 DFQATT, CDR2 SNEGSKA (reference sequence).

The V call is TRBV6-6, the J call TRBJ1-5. This CDR3 is 14 amino acids long. Germline V gene data show CDR1 as MNHNY and CDR2 as SVGAGI (reference sequence). CDR3: CASSWDLSNQPQHF.

This chain uses TRBV4-3 with TRBJ2-5; the TCRdb call, TRBD2, lacks DNA for checking. The CDR3 loop spans 13 amino acids. The germline V gene encodes CDR1 LGHNA and CDR2 YSLEER. The CDR3 sequence: CATGPAGAETQYF.

The chain is built from TRBV28 and TRBJ1-5; TCRdb's D call, TRBD1, is unchecked because there is no DNA. The CDR3 is 15 amino acids. Germline V gene sequence: CDR1 MDHEN, CDR2 SYDVKM. CDR3 amino acids: CASSFRDREGQPQHF.

This chain links TRBV19 with TRBJ2-7. The length of the CDR3 is 15 residues. From germline, CDR1 is LNHDA and CDR2 SQIVND (reference sequence). CDR3 protein: CASSMEARAPYEQYF. The complete variable domain, with remaining parts taken from reference TRBV19 and TRBJ2-7, reads DGGITQSPKYLFRKEGQNVTLSCEQNLNHDAMYWYRQDPGQGLRLIYYSQIVNDFQKGDIAEGYSVSREKKESFPLTVTSAQKNPTAFYLCASSMEARAPYEQYFGPGTRLTVT.

The chain carries TRBV24-1 and TRBJ1-1. The length of the CDR3 is 13 residues. Germline lookup yields CDR1 KGHDR and CDR2 SFDVKD. CDR3 sequence: CATSDRSNAEAFF.

CDR3 residues: CSASVLLGGYEQYF. This sequence joins TRBV20-1 and TRBJ2-7. Germline V gives CDR1 DFQATT, CDR2 SNEGSKA (reference sequence). The CDR3 extends over 14 amino acids.

CDR3 loop: CASSLEGSLETQYF. This chain connects TRBV5-1 to TRBJ2-5. Germline CDR1 and CDR2: SGHRS and YFSETQ. The CDR3 has 14 amino acids.

The rearrangement uses TRBV28 and TRBJ2-1; absent DNA, TCRdb's TRBD1 call cannot be checked. The CDR3 extends over 15 amino acids. Per germline, CDR1 MDHEN and CDR2 SYDVKM. The CDR3 is CASSLPETSHSEQFF.

The CDR3 sequence is CASNRGQGWNGYTF. J is TRBJ1-2 and V is TRBV6-2 or TRBV6-3; the TCRdb D gene call, TRBD1, has no DNA to confirm it. This CDR3 spans 14 amino acids. The germline CDR1 and CDR2 sequences are MNHEY and SVGEGT.

This chain connects TRBV12-3 or TRBV12-4 to TRBJ2-3; TCRdb lists TRBD1, though no DNA is available to test this call. The CDR3 is 14 residues long. The chain's CDR3 is CASSRGTPSDTQYF.

This sequence joins TRBV28 and TRBJ2-6. The germline V gene encodes CDR1 MDHEN and CDR2 SYDVKM. The CDR3 totals 14 residues. The CDR3 region is CASSSLSGANVLTF.

This chain connects TRBV7-9 to TRBJ2-1. Per the germline V gene, CDR1 is SEHNR and CDR2 is FQNEAQ (reference sequence). CDR3 length equals 12 residues. This chain's CDR3 is CASSFLAAEQFF.

The chain links TRBV5-1 to TRBJ2-7; TCRdb returns TRBD1, unconfirmable since there is no DNA. This CDR3 is built from 15 residues. Germline CDR1 SGHRS, CDR2 YFSETQ. CDR3 loop: CASSLLVGTAGEQYF.

The V and J genes are TRBV20-1 and TRBJ2-2. Germline CDR1 and CDR2: DFQATT and SNEGSKA (reference sequence). This CDR3 spans 12 amino acids. The chain's CDR3 is CSVGKNTGELFF.

The V gene is TRBV7-2, the J gene TRBJ2-3. CDR1 is SGHTA, CDR2 FQGNSA, per germline. The CDR3 covers 14 residues. CDR3 region: CASSLDRQSDTQYF.

J is TRBJ2-1 and V is TRBV5-1; TCRdb names TRBD2, which stays unverified in the absence of DNA. Per the germline V gene, CDR1 is SGHRS and CDR2 is YFSETQ. CDR3 length: 15 amino acids. The CDR3 sequence: CASSSSGGATGEQFF.

This chain joins TRBV4-3 and TRBJ1-5. This CDR3 region has 14 residues. Per the germline V gene, CDR1 is LGHNA and CDR2 is YSLEER. CDR3 protein: CASSQDSRNQPQHF.

The chain combines TRBV10-3 with TRBJ2-5; absent DNA, TCRdb's TRBD2 call cannot be checked. Germline assignment: CDR1 ENHRY and CDR2 SYGVKD. The CDR3 sequence is 13 residues long. The CDR3 loop is CAISWTSQETQYF.